This T cell receptor beta chain was sequenced in a study of persistence of HIV-infected CD4 T cells (TCRdb year 2020). Describing the broader study: Suppressive ART had been received by participants for a median of roughly eight years. Peripheral blood samples of up to about 200 mL were collected at multiple time points, except for a couple of participants, who underwent leukapheresis at a single time point. CMV- and HIV-1 Gag-responding CD4+ T cells were isolated from ART-treated individuals so that antigen-driven clonal expansion of HIV-1-infected cells could be examined. The clonality of all cells in each sorted population was measured by TCRbeta sequencing, and the clonality of infected cells was measured by proviral sequencing. In the cross-participant TCR cluster analysis, 8 or 9 participants were included for CMV and 6 or 7 participants were included for Gag.

The immunoSEQ hsTCRB assay version 4, run in survey mode, was used to sequence TCRbeta repertoires from genomic DNA. Genomic DNA was diluted to roughly 9.2 ng/uL, using up to 1 ug per sample for TCRbeta sequencing. As for the authors' bioinformatics: ImmunoSeq Analyzer 3.0 was used for analysis of TCRbeta data, and diversity was computed on productive nucleotide rearrangements. Lower-bound TCR diversity was estimated with the improved Chao index, and clonality with the Gini coefficient using the Immunarch R package. When different nucleotide rearrangements encoded the same CDR3beta amino acid sequence, each rearrangement was treated as a distinct clonotype. Differential abundance analysis found TCRbeta sequences that were significantly enriched in antigen-responding cells compared with anti-CD3/anti-CD28-activated cells. Using predicted peptide-MHC specificity as the basis, GLIPH2 grouped TCRs into clusters, both for each participant individually and for the merged data sets that combined participants. In its TCRdb copy, this immuneACCESS table keeps in-frame sequences only and misses some clones. Where compared with another copy, unresolved V genes explain less than half of these, and the others have no known cause. V, J and clone size are taken as reported in that table, and D and trimming were inferred from the DNA itself. Within this sample are over 10,000 clones, with about three fifths of them counted one time only. The ten largest clones add up to 6.9% of the sample.

CDR3 length: 11 amino acids, cysteine to phenylalanine. Just CDR3 DNA is preserved here, 33 bases in frame from base 1. The germline ends are 0 bases apart after V is trimmed by 5 bases and J by 0 bases. Concerning this clone: Its specific antigen is unknown. Within one base of it there is no much larger clone, and no base qualities were kept.

The full study reports these points: Only a small number of individuals took part in the study, and the range of antigens tested was limited. Bulk TCR analyses could not be limited to the rare CMV-responding cells that actually contained HIV-1 proviruses. Significantly lower TCRbeta richness was observed in CMV- and Gag-responding cells than in anti-CD3/anti-CD28-responding cells, and higher oligoclonality was observed in CMV-responding cells than in CD3/CD28-stimulated and Gag-responding cells. TCR oligoclonality correlated with proviral oligoclonality within the same sorted populations. Degenerate expanded CDR3beta sequences were enriched in antigen-responding cells, suggesting convergent selection of CD4+ responses to CMV and Gag.

According to the study, the label for this sample's treatment or condition signals: suppressive antiretroviral therapy. A pool of overlapping HIV-1 Gag 15-mer peptides was used at 1 ug per peptide per mL for cell stimulation. Sorting of responding CD4+ T cells was based on upregulation of both CD40 ligand and CD69. HIV-1-infected adults in whom suppressive ART had been started during chronic infection were enrolled as participants. For at least 4 years, participants had undetectable plasma HIV-1 RNA, below 50 copies/mL. To be included, a participant needed positive CMV serology and a CD4+ T cell count above 400 cells/uL. Before stimulation, PBMCs were isolated using density centrifugation and depleted of CD8+ T cells. Stimulation of CD8-depleted PBMCs was carried out for roughly 19 hours with anti-CD28/CD49d costimulation, CD40-blocking antibody and enfuvirtide, to prevent new infections. Cell sorting was performed on a Beckman Coulter MoFlo Legacy or XDP sorter, and dead cells were excluded with propidium iodide. The QIAamp DNA Mini Kit was used for genomic DNA extraction from samples above one million cells, and the Quick-DNA Microprep Kit was used otherwise.

The sequence was obtained from an adult man with HIV who was CMV-seropositive. The source material was CD4+ T cells sorted from PBMCs after approximately 20-hour stimulation, sampled from a patient who received antiretroviral therapy. The sample's cell subset or site label, in plain terms: CD40L+CD69+ CD4 T cells responding to HIV-1 Gag peptides. The rearranged segments are TRBV12-3 or TRBV12-4 and TRBJ2-3, with the D gene too uncertain to name. The CDR3 region: CASSSTDTQYF. The nucleotide sequence is given as TGTGCCAGCAGTAGCACAGATACGCAGTATTTT.